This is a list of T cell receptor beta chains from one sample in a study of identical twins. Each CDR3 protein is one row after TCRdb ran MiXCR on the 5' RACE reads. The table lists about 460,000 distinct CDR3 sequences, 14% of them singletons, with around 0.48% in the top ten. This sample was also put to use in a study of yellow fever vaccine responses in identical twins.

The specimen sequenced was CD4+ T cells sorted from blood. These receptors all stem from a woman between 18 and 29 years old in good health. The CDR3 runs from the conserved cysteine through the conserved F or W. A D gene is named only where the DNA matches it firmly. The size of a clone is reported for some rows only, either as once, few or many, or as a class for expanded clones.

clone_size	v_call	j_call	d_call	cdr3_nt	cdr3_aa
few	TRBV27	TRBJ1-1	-	TGTGCCAGCAGGTGGGGCATGAACACTGAAGCTTTCTTT	CASRWGMNTEAFF
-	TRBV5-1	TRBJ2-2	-	TGCGCCAGCAGCTTCTTCGGGAATACCGGGGAGCTGTTTTTT	CASSFFGNTGELFF
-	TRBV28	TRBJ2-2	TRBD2	TGTGCCAGCAACCCCGGCGGGGGGCCCGGGGAGCTGTTTTTT	CASNPGGGPGELFF
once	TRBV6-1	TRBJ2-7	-	TGTGCCAGCAGTGCCGGACCGCTACGCTACGATCAGTACTTC	CASSAGPLRYDQYF
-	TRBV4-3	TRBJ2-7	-	TGCGCCAGCAGCCCCGGGGGAGGGACAGACTCCTACGAGCAGTACTTC	CASSPGGGTDSYEQYF
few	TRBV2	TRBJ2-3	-	TGTGCCAGCAGTGATGTGGGGGTAGTCACAGATACGCAGTATTTT	CASSDVGVVTDTQYF
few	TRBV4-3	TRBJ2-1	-	TGCGCCAGCAGCCGCCAAGGGGGGGGCGCGGTCTACAATGAGCAGTTCTTC	CASSRQGGGAVYNEQFF
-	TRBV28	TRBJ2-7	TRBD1	TGTGCCAGCAGCACCGACTGGGACAGGGGGCATCTCGAGCAGTACTTC	CASSTDWDRGHLEQYF
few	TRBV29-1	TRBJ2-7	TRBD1	TGCAGCGTTGTGGACAGGGGTACCCACGAGCAGTACTTC	CSVVDRGTHEQYF
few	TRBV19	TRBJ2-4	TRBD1	TGTGCCAGTAGCCCGCGTCAGGGGGCGTCGGGCATTCAGTACTTC	CASSPRQGASGIQYF
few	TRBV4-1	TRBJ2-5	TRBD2	TGCGCCAGCAGCCAAGGAAGGATTGTCGCGGGGGCCCAGTACTTC	CASSQGRIVAGAQYF
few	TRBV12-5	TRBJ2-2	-	TGTGCTAGTGCCCCACCCAACCGGGGTTGGGACACCGGGGAGCTGTTTTTT	CASAPPNRGWDTGELFF
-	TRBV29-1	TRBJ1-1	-	TGCAGCGTTGATGCGAGGACCCCTAACACTGAAGCTTTCTTT	CSVDARTPNTEAFF
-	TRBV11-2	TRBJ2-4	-	TGTGCCAGCAGCTTGCCCCGTGCGGACAGAAAAATAGCCAAAAACATTCAGTACTTC	CASSLPRADRKIAKNIQYF
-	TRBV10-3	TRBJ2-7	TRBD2	TGTGCCACCCTCGGGACTAGCGGGAGCTCCTACGAGCAGTACTTC	CATLGTSGSSYEQYF
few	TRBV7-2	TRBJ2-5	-	TGTGCCAGCAGCTTACGAGGGGAACAGACCCAGTACTTC	CASSLRGEQTQYF
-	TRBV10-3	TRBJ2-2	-	TGTGCCATCAGAAGGGGCTTGACCGGGGAGCTGTTTTTT	CAIRRGLTGELFF
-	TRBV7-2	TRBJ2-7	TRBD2	TGTGCCAGCACCGGACTAGCGGGATCTCCCTCCTACGAGCAGTACTTC	CASTGLAGSPSYEQYF
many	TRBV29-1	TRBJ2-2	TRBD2	TGCAGCGTAGCTAGCGGGACGAACACCGGGGAGCTGTTTTTT	CSVASGTNTGELFF
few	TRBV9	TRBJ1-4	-	TGTGCCAGCAGCACCCGACCAGGGACAACAACTAATGAAAAACTGTTTTTT	CASSTRPGTTTNEKLFF
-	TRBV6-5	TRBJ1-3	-	TGTGCCAGCAGTTACTCGCGGGATCCCGGAAACACCATATATTTT	CASSYSRDPGNTIYF
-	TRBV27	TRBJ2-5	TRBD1	TGTGCCAGCAGGACAGGGTATTCATTAGAGACCCAGTACTTC	CASRTGYSLETQYF
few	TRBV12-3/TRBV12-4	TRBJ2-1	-	TGTGCCAGCAGTTTATGGGGGGATGAGCAGTTCTTC	CASSLWGDEQFF
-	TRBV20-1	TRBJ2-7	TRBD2	TGCAGTGCGCCCCTAGCGGGAGTTGGTGAGCAGTACTTC	CSAPLAGVGEQYF
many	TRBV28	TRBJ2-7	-	TGTGCCAGCAGTTTATTGGGGTACGAGCAGTACTTC	CASSLLGYEQYF
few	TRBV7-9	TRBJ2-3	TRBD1	TGTGCCAGCAGCTCCCCCCGGACAGGGCCATCAGATACGCAGTATTTT	CASSSPRTGPSDTQYF
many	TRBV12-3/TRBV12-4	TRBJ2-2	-	TGTGCCAGCCCAAATGGGGCCGGGGAGCTGTTTTTT	CASPNGAGELFF
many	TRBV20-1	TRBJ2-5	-	TGCAGTGCGCGTACGGCGGGAGAGACCCAGTACTTC	CSARTAGETQYF